This T cell receptor (beta chain) was observed in a study of blood T cell repertoires in COVID-19. Across the whole study: Samples came from the United States, Italy and Spain, spanning acute and convalescent COVID-19. PBMCs, B-cell-depleted T cells, or T cells provided the cDNA or gDNA that made up the material.

In the authors' methods: The assay estimated nucleated cells by amplifying reference gene primers. Sequencing used immunoSEQ multiplex PCR; TCRdb keeps in-frame clones, though not all of them. The V and J calls and clone size come from that table; D and trimming were worked out from the DNA. The table records 200,000 or so clones, about 80% of them present only once. The sample comprised peripheral blood. The sequence was collected from a human donor with acute or convalescent COVID-19. The donor label of this sample is uncertain.

This CDR3 reads CASSLRRPGGTEAFF. CDR3 nucleotide sequence: TGTGCCAGCAGCCTTCGCAGGCCCGGGGGCACTGAAGCTTTCTTT. The chain is built from TRBV5-4 and TRBJ1-1; weak D call: TRBD1 (5 bases). Germline V gene sequence: CDR1 SGHNT, CDR2 YYREEE (reference sequence). Trimming left V 4 bases short and J 4 bases short, with 17 bases between. This CDR3 has 15 amino acids.